This T cell receptor beta chain was sequenced for a study of T cells in Graves' hyperthyroidism and ophthalmopathy. Study findings and constraints: Peripheral blood also featured most of the thyroid clonotypes expanded above 0.001. Using 13 V-J features, a model discriminated ophthalmopathy from stable hyperthyroidism.

Criteria for exclusion of patients were uncontrolled infection, other autoimmune disease, pregnancy or lactation. For the diagnoses, clinical symptoms, serum thyroxine and TRAb, thyroid ultrasound and orbital computed tomography were used. RNA transcripts gave rise to amplified TCR beta CDR3 regions. The HTBI set primed first-round TCR CDR3 RT-PCR. TCRdb redid the calling of the multiplex PCR reads with MiXCR, one entry per CDR3 protein. The sample records some 270,000 distinct CDR3 sequences, roughly 13% being singletons. Germline loops: CDR1 SGHTA, CDR2 FQGTGA. The CDR3 contains 16 residues. The trim removed 5 bases at V and 6 bases at J, leaving 13 bases unmatched. This clonotype showed up many times. Its antigen is undetermined.

The material sequenced was blood. This sequence originates from a woman in her forties with Graves' hyperthyroidism. The V and J genes are TRBV7-3 and TRBJ2-3; TRBD2 matches at 8 bases. In DNA, the CDR3 is TGTGCCAGCAGCCGAGGAGCGGTAGCGGGATTGGATACGCAGTATTTT. Residues: CASSRGAVAGLDTQYF.